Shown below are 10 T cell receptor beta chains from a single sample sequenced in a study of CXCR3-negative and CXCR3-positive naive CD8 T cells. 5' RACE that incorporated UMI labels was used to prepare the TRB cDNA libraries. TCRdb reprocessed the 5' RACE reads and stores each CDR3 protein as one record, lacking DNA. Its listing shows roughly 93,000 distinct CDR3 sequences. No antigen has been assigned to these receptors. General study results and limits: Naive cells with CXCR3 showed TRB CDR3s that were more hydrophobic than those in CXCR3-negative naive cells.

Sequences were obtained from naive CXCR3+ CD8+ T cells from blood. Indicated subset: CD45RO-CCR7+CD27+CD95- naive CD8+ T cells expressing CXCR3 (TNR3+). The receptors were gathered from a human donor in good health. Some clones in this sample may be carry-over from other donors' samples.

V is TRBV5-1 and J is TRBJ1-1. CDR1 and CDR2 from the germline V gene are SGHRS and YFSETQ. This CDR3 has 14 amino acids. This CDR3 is CASSFRTQNTEAFF.

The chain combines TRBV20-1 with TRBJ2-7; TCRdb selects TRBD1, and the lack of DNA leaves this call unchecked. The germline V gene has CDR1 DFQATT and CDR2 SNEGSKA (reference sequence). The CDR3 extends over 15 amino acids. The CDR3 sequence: CSARTHLTDCYEQYF.

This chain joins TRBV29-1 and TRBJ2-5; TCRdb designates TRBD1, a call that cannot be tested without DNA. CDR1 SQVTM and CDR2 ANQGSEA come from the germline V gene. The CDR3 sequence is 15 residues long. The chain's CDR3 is CSVDLDRQLEETQYF.

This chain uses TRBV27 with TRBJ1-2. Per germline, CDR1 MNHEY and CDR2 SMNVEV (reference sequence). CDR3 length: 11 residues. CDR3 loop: CATLANYGYTF.

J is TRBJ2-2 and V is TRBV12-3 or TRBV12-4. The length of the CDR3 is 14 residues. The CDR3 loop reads CASTPGRYTGELFF.

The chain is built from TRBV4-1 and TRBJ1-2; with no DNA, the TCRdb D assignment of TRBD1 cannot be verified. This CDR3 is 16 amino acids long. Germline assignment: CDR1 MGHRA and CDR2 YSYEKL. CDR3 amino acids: CASSHPERQGAGGYTF.

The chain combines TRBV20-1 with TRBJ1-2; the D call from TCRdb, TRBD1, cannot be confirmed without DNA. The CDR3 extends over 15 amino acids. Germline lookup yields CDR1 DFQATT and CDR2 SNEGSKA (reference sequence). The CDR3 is CSARDYREANYGYTF.

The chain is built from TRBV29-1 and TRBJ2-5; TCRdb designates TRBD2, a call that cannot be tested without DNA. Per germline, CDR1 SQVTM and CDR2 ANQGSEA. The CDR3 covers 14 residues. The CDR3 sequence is CSVEGRGLGETQYF. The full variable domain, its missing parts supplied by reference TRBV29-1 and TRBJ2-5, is SAVISQKPSRDICQRGTSLTIQCQVDSQVTMMFWYRQQPGQSLTLIATANQGSEATYESGFVIDKFPISRPNLTFSTLTVSNMSPEDSSIYLCSVEGRGLGETQYFGPGTRLLVL.

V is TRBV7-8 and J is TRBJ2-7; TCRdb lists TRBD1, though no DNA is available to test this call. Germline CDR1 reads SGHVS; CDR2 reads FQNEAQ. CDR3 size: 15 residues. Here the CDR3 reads CASSPVDRVLNEQYF.

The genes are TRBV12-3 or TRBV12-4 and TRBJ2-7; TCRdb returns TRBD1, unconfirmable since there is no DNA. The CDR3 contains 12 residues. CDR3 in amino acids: CASRGVLYEQYF.